The text below deals with one T cell receptor (beta chain). Its specific antigen is unknown. It has no much larger one-base neighbor in the sample; base qualities were not kept. The cysteine opens and the phenylalanine closes a CDR3 of 16 amino acids. Only the CDR3 part of the read is kept: 48 bases, read in frame from the first base. The CDR1 and CDR2 encoded by the germline V gene (reference sequence) are SGHNT and YYREEE. V was cut back by 4 bases and J by 9 bases, leaving a gap of 20 bases between them. This sample is drawn from a study of OX40 agonist ivuxolimab in advanced cancers. With respect to the entire study: Ivuxolimab was a fully human IgG2 agonistic monoclonal antibody targeting the costimulatory receptor OX40 (CD134). Intravenous ivuxolimab was administered to patients every 2 weeks at six dose levels: 0.01, 0.1, 0.3, 1.5, 3 and 10 mg/kg. Prior anti-PD-1, anti-PD-L1 or anti-CTLA-4 therapy was permitted, and checkpoint inhibitors had been received by roughly 42% of dose-escalation patients. Peripheral TCRbeta sequencing aimed to test whether ivuxolimab altered TCR sequence diversity and caused clonal T-cell expansion. In the dose-escalation cohort, approximately 83% of patients were male, and the mean age was roughly 60 years with a range of 23 to 79. Among the roughly 52 dose-escalation patients, some 19 had hepatocellular carcinoma, approximately 15 melanoma, 9 renal cell carcinoma and 9 head and neck cancer. The paper covers the monotherapy dose-escalation part of the phase I ivuxolimab trial, which included N ≈ 57 patients. Partial responses occurred in three dose-escalation patients: two with cutaneous melanoma and one with hepatocellular carcinoma.

Results the study describes overall, beyond this receptor: Low levels of normalized T-cell clonal expansion were also shown by some nonresponding patients. Which antigens the clonally expanded peripheral T cells were specific for was not determined. Partial responders in the 0.1-3.0 mg/kg groups had among the lowest normalized peripheral clonal expansion, especially among CD8+ T cells. After ivuxolimab, expanded clones were on average more numerous among CD8+ T cells than among CD4+ T cells. At doses of 0.1 to 3.0 mg/kg, clonal expansion of both CD4+ and CD8+ blood T cells was observed from baseline to week 6.

Patients with a history of autoimmune disease or receiving systemic immunosuppression were excluded from the trial. Peripheral blood for TCR sequencing was drawn from every dose cohort at baseline, at cycle 4 day 1 and at cycle 7 day 1. The samples were taken from a phase I, first-in-human, multicenter, open-label dose-escalation trial of ivuxolimab. Adults with locally advanced or metastatic melanoma, renal cell carcinoma, hepatocellular carcinoma or head and neck squamous cell carcinoma were enrolled in the trial. Before TCR sequencing, CD4+ T cells and CD8+ T cells were sorted from peripheral blood as separate populations. Genomic DNA was isolated from the sorted cells so that the TCRbeta CDR3 region could be sequenced. The immunoSEQ Assay was used for sequencing of TCRbeta CDR3 regions. Not all clones reach the TCRdb copy of this immuneACCESS table, which keeps in-frame sequences only. Checked studies attribute under half of the gap to unresolved V genes and leave the rest unexplained. Here the sample has about 100,000 clones; around 90% occur a single time. Roughly 0.61% of the sample goes to the ten largest clones.

The receptor was derived from an adult with an advanced solid tumor such as melanoma, head and neck, liver or kidney cancer. The starting material was CD4+ or CD8+ T cells sorted from blood, obtained in a trial of the OX40 agonist ivuxolimab. The chain joins TRBV5-4 to TRBJ1-6, with TRBD1 tentatively as D gene (5 bases match). The CDR3 corresponds to CASSPVLGRGGSPLHF. The base sequence is TGTGCCAGCAGCCCTGTCTTAGGGAGGGGTGGTTCACCCCTCCACTTT. With the rest looked up from the reference TRBV5-4 and TRBJ1-6 genes rather than sequenced, the full variable domain is ETGVTQSPTHLIKTRGQQVTLRCSSQSGHNTVSWYQQALGQGPQFIFQYYREEENGRGNFPPRFSGLQFPNYSSELNVNALELDDSALYLCASSPVLGRGGSPLHFGNGTRLTVT.